The table lists the clone carrying this T cell receptor (beta chain) with many counts. Its antigen is not identified. These data come from a study of tumor-infiltrating lymphocytes in primary liver carcinoma. With a constant-region primer, TCR beta cDNA was made from approximately 520 ng of total RNA. Researchers made the TCR beta libraries by running three nested multiplex PCR rounds with slightly modified ARM-PCR. Running 10 cycles apiece, the first two PCR rounds relied on TRBV1-TRBV30 forward primers together with a C-beta reverse primer. TCRdb re-derived calls from the multiplex PCR reads in MiXCR, one entry per CDR3 protein. The data show some 180,000 distinct CDR3 sequences, around 85% seen once. V shed 8 bases and J shed 3 bases, with 17 bases lying between them. The CDR3 is 14 amino acids. Bulk tissue was left unsorted, and RNA and DNA were co-extracted from about 19-30 mg of it. The study's findings and limits: It was tumor-adjacent and tumor-blood pairs that overlapped less than tumor region pairs did. The proportion of top clones found throughout all five tumor regions was only about 7-25%.

The clonotype comes from a man in his forties with primary liver carcinoma and hepatitis B virus infection. The chain links TRBV12-3 or TRBV12-4 to TRBJ2-7; D perhaps matches TRBD1 (7 bases). Sequencing was done on a sample of tumor tissue from primary liver carcinoma. The CDR3 loop is CASAKGGQFYEQYF. DNA for the CDR3: TGTGCCAGCGCCAAGGGGGGACAGTTCTACGAGCAGTACTTC.